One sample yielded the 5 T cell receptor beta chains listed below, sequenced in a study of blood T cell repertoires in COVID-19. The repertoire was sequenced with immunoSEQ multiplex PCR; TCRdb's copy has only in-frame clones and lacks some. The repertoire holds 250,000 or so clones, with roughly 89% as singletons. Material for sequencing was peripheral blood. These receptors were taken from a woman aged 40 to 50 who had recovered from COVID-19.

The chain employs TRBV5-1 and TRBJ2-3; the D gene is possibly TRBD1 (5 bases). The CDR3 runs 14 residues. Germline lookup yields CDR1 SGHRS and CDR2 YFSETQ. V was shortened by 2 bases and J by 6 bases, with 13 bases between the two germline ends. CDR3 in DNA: TGCGCCAGCAGCTTTGGGGCCCCGATGGATACGCAGTATTTT. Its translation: CASSFGAPMDTQYF.

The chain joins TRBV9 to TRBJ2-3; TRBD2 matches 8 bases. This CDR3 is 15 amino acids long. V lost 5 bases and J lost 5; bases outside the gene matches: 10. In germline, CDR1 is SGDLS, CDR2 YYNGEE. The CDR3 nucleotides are TGTGCCAGCAGTGGCCTGACGGGAGGGAGAGATACGCAGTATTTT. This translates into CASSGLTGGRDTQYF.

The CDR3 loop is CASALGEGGYEQFF. The CDR3 DNA sequence: TGTGCCAGCGCCCTCGGGGAGGGGGGCTATGAGCAGTTCTTC. The rearrangement uses TRBV6-5 and TRBJ2-1; possibly TRBD2 for D (7 bases). The germline CDR1 and CDR2 sequences are MNHEY and SVGAGI. V lost 8 bases and J lost 8, with 19 bases in between. The length of the CDR3 is 14 residues.

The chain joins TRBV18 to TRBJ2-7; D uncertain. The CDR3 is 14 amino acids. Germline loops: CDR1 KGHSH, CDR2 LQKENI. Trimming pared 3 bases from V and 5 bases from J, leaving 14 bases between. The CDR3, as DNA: TGTGCCAGCTCACCTGAGAGCAGGAACAACGAGCAGTACTTC. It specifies CASSPESRNNEQYF.

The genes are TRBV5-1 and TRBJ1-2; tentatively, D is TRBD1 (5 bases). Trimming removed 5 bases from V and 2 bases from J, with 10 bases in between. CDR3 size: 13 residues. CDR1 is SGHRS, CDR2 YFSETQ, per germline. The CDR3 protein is CASRREGNYGYTF. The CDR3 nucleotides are TGCGCCAGCAGACGGGAGGGGAACTATGGCTACACCTTC.